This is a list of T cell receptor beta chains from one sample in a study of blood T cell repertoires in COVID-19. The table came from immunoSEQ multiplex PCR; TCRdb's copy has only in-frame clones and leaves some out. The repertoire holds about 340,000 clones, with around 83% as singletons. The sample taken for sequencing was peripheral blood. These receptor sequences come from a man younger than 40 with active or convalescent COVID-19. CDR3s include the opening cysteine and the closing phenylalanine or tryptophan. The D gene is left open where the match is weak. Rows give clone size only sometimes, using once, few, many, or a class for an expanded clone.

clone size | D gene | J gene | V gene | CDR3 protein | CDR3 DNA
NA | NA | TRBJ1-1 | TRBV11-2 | CASSLNRDTEAFF | TGTGCCAGCAGCTTAAACAGGGACACTGAAGCTTTCTTT
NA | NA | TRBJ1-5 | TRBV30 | CAWSSPDGALSNQPQHF | TGTGCCTGGAGTTCTCCTGACGGAGCCCTTAGCAATCAGCCCCAGCATTTT
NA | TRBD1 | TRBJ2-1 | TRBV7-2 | CASSLTQGVSYNEQFF | TGTGCCAGCAGCCTGACACAGGGGGTCTCCTACAATGAGCAGTTCTTC
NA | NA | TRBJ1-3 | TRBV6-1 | CASSGQVGLDGNTIYF | TGTGCCAGCAGTGGGCAGGTGGGGCTGGATGGAAACACCATATATTTT
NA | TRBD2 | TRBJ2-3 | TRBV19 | CASSIIAGSTDTQYF | TGTGCCAGTAGTATTATAGCGGGATCCACAGATACGCAGTATTTT
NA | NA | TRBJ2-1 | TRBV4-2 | CASSQSPGAYNEQFF | TGTGCCAGCAGCCAGTCCCCGGGAGCATACAATGAGCAGTTCTTC
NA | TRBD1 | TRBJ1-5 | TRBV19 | CASSDRDRGSGNQPQHF | TGTGCCAGTAGCGACCGGGACAGGGGGTCTGGCAATCAGCCCCAGCATTTT
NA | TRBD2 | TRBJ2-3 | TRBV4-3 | CASSQVTGRAGGLDTQYF | TGCGCCAGCAGCCAAGTCACAGGTCGCGCGGGGGGGCTAGATACGCAGTATTTT
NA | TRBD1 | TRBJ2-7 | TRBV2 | CASSAGQGFEQYF | TGTGCCAGCAGTGCCGGACAGGGCTTCGAGCAGTACTTC
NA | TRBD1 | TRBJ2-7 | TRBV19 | CASSISQGAAFGQYF | TGTGCCAGTAGTATAAGTCAGGGGGCCGCGTTCGGGCAGTACTTC
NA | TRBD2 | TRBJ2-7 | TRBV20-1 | CSAQRGVQYF | TGCAGTGCCCAGCGGGGGGTGCAGTACTTC
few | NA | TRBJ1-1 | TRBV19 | CASRKDPRGTEAFF | TGTGCCAGTCGGAAGGACCCAAGGGGCACTGAAGCTTTCTTT
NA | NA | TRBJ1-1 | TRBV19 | CASSFGTPNTEAFF | TGTGCCAGTAGTTTCGGGACACCTAACACTGAAGCTTTCTTT
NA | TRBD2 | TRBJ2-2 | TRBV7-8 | CASSLARGSGRAIGFRELFF | TGTGCCAGCAGCTTAGCGAGGGGGAGCGGGAGGGCCATCGGCTTCAGGGAGCTGTTTTTT
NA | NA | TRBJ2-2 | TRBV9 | CASSAEGGELFF | TGTGCCAGCAGCGCCGAGGGCGGGGAGCTGTTTTTT
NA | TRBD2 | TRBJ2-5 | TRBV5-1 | CASSFGLAGGGETQYF | TGCGCCAGCAGCTTCGGACTAGCGGGGGGCGGGGAGACCCAGTACTTC
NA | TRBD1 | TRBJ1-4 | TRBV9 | CASSVDGQGARGNEKLFF | TGTGCCAGCAGCGTAGACGGACAGGGGGCGCGAGGTAATGAAAAACTGTTTTTT
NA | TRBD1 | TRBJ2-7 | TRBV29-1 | CSVVADRDPYEQYF | TGCAGCGTTGTGGCCGACAGGGACCCCTACGAGCAGTACTTC
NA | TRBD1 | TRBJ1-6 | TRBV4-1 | CASSREGDRWSNSPLHF | TGCGCCAGCAGCCGAGAGGGGGACAGGTGGTCCAATTCACCCCTCCACTTT
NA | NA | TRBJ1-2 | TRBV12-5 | CASGIGVRYGYTF | TGTGCTAGTGGTATAGGGGTGCGCTATGGCTACACCTTC
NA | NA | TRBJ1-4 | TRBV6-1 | CASSEKARSEKLFF | TGTGCCAGCAGTGAAAAGGCGAGGAGTGAAAAACTGTTTTTT
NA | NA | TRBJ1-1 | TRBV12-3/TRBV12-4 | CASSPGQNTEAFF | TGTGCCAGCAGTCCGGGACAGAACACTGAAGCTTTCTTT
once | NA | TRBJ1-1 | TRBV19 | CASSTGRVSTEAFF | TGTGCCAGTAGTACGGGCAGGGTAAGCACTGAAGCTTTCTTT
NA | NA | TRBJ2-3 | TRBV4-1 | CASSLRAGDTQYF | TGCGCCAGCAGCTTGAGAGCGGGAGATACGCAGTATTTT
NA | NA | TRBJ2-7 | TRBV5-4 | CASSFFSEQYF | TGTGCCAGCAGCTTTTTTAGTGAGCAGTACTTC
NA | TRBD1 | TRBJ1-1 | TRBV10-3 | CAISTGQTNTEAFF | TGTGCCATCAGTACGGGACAGACGAACACTGAAGCTTTCTTT
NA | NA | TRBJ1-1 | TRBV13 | CASSQRGHTEAFF | TGTGCCAGCAGTCAGAGAGGGCACACTGAAGCTTTCTTT
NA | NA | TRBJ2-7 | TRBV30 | CAWTVRGGPFYEQYF | TGTGCCTGGACCGTGCGAGGGGGTCCATTTTACGAGCAGTACTTC